The 25 T cell receptor beta chains in this list originate from one sample, sequenced in a study of identical twins. TCRdb processed the 5' RACE reads anew with MiXCR; each CDR3 protein has one entry. The sample includes 550,000 to 700,000 distinct CDR3 sequences, roughly 20% of them seen just once. These sequences were also reported in another study, on T cells expressing NK-cell markers.

The sequenced sample was PBMCs. The receptors were sampled from a woman between 18 and 29 years old in good health.

This clonotype was counted at least ten times. This chain links TRBV20-1 with TRBJ2-5; possible D gene TRBD2, 5 bases. This CDR3 spans 15 amino acids. V was trimmed by 1 base and J by 5 bases, leaving 17 bases between them. Germline lookup yields CDR1 DFQATT and CDR2 SNEGSKA (reference sequence). DNA for the CDR3: TGCAGTGCTAGAGTCTTTAGCGTCGGAGTGGAGACCCAGTACTTC. Translation gives CSARVFSVGVETQYF.

This chain connects TRBV20-1 to TRBJ2-7; tentatively, D is TRBD2 (6 bases). In germline, CDR1 is DFQATT, CDR2 SNEGSKA (reference sequence). V shed 3 bases and J shed 0 bases, with 12 bases lying between them. The CDR3 has 14 residues. The CDR3 is CSASSPRDSYEQYF. CDR3 bases: TGCAGTGCTAGTAGTCCGCGGGACTCCTACGAGCAGTACTTC.

V and J are TRBV12-3 or TRBV12-4 and TRBJ2-2; possibly TRBD1 or TRBD2 for D (5 bases each). The CDR3 is 14 residues long. The V and J ends lost 6 bases and 7 bases respectively, with 15 bases between them. This CDR3 is CASRRDVMFGELFF. In DNA form, the CDR3 reads TGTGCCAGCAGGAGGGACGTAATGTTCGGGGAGCTGTTTTTT.

V usage is TRBV30 and J usage is TRBJ2-7; D possibly uses TRBD1 or TRBD2 (5 bases each). This CDR3 is 13 amino acids long. The V and J ends lost 5 bases and 2 bases respectively, with 13 bases between them. The germline V gene has CDR1 GTSNPN and CDR2 SVGIG (reference sequence). The CDR3 sequence: CAWRDRRAYEQYF. In nucleotides, the CDR3 is TGTGCCTGGCGGGACCGCAGAGCCTACGAGCAGTACTTC.

This clonotype was picked up a small number of times. The chain is built from TRBV5-1 and TRBJ2-7; the D gene is possibly TRBD2 (5 bases). CDR1 is SGHRS and CDR2 is YFSETQ in the germline V gene. The V gene lost 0 bases and the J gene lost 4 bases, with 14 bases spanning the gap. The CDR3 covers 15 residues. The DNA for the CDR3 is TGCGCCAGCAGCTTGGTGGACGAGGGTTTTTACGAGCAGTACTTC. Translation gives CASSLVDEGFYEQYF.

The chain has TRBV20-1 and TRBJ2-5; the match to TRBD2 covers 11 bases. Germline values: CDR1 DFQATT, CDR2 SNEGSKA (reference sequence). This CDR3 comprises 15 residues. The junction had 9 bases not matched to a gene; V was cut back by 8 bases and J by 1 base. CDR3: CSNSLSGRAQETQYF. CDR3 sequence (DNA): TGCAGTAATAGCCTTAGCGGGAGGGCCCAAGAGACCCAGTACTTC.

The chain combines TRBV6-6 with TRBJ2-5, with unresolved D. This CDR3 is built from 13 residues. Trimming left V 4 bases short and J 5 bases short, with 11 bases between. The germline V gene has CDR1 MNHNY and CDR2 SVGAGI (reference sequence). CDR3 bases: TGTGCCAGCAGTTGGGCCATGTGGGAGACCCAGTACTTC. Translated, it gives CASSWAMWETQYF.

This clonotype was observed a handful of times. The rearrangement joins TRBV6-5 to TRBJ2-5; no firm D call. V was shortened by 3 bases and J by 4 bases, with 12 bases between the two germline ends. The CDR3 spans 14 residues. Germline loops: CDR1 MNHEY, CDR2 SVGAGI. As DNA, the CDR3 is TGTGCCAGCAGTTATAGGGCGACTCGAGAGACCCAGTACTTC. It specifies CASSYRATRETQYF.

The chain combines TRBV7-9 with TRBJ2-7, with 7 nucleotides matching TRBD1. Germline assignment: CDR1 SEHNR and CDR2 FQNEAQ (reference sequence). The CDR3 contains 14 residues. Trimming at V came to 4 bases and at J to 5 bases, leaving 8 bases not matched to a gene. The CDR3 DNA is TGTGCCAGCAGCTCAAGACAGGGTGGGGACGAGCAGTACTTC. As protein: CASSSRQGGDEQYF.

The chain recombines TRBV5-1 with TRBJ1-1; weak D call: TRBD1 (6 bases). Deletions cut 4 bases from V and 0 bases from J, with 7 bases between. Per the germline V gene, CDR1 is SGHRS and CDR2 is YFSETQ. This CDR3 is 13 amino acids long. This chain's CDR3 is CASSNRVNTEAFF. CDR3 nucleotide sequence: TGCGCCAGCAGCAACAGGGTGAACACTGAAGCTTTCTTT.

The chain combines TRBV29-1 with TRBJ2-5; a possible D gene is TRBD1 (5 bases). The V end was cut by 6 bases, the J end by 2 bases, with 13 bases between. Germline lookup yields CDR1 SQVTM and CDR2 ANQGSEA. The length of the CDR3 is 13 residues. CDR3 amino acids: CSVEQVLQETQYF. The CDR3 DNA follows: TGCAGCGTCGAACAGGTTTTACAAGAGACCCAGTACTTC.

This clonotype was seen at least ten times. The chain links TRBV5-1 to TRBJ2-1; 10 bases fit TRBD2. Germline CDR1 and CDR2: SGHRS and YFSETQ. This CDR3 is 15 amino acids long. Losses at the gene ends were 2 bases for V and 8 bases for J; bases not matched to a gene: 7. CDR3 in DNA: TGCGCCAGCAGCTTACTAGCGGGGCCCCGTGATGAGCAGTTCTTC. The encoded protein is CASSLLAGPRDEQFF. The entire variable domain, with the rest obtained from reference TRBV5-1 and TRBJ2-1, is as follows: KAGVTQTPRYLIKTRGQQVTLSCSPISGHRSVSWYQQTPGQGLQFLFEYFSETQRNKGNFPGRFSGRQFSNSRSEMNVSTLELGDSALYLCASSLLAGPRDEQFFGPGTRLTVL.

This clonotype was seen only a few times. The V and J genes are TRBV20-1 and TRBJ2-1; TRBD1 might be the D (6 bases). This CDR3 spans 16 amino acids. Germline V gene sequence: CDR1 DFQATT, CDR2 SNEGSKA (reference sequence). V was pared by 0 bases and J by 4 bases, with 16 bases between. Here the CDR3 reads CSARDITGRKYNEQFF. The CDR3 nucleotides are TGCAGTGCTAGAGATATAACAGGGAGAAAATACAATGAGCAGTTCTTC.

This chain links TRBV29-1 with TRBJ2-3, with D possibly being TRBD1 (6 bases). The germline gives CDR1 SQVTM, CDR2 ANQGSEA. V was cut by 2 bases and J by 8 bases, with 14 bases left in between. CDR3 size: 13 residues. CDR3 bases: TGCAGCGTTGAAATTCAGGGGCGCGGTACGCAGTATTTT. Protein product: CSVEIQGRGTQYF.

This clonotype came up a few times. The rearrangement links TRBV5-1 to TRBJ2-6; perhaps TRBD1 as D (6 bases). The CDR3 runs 16 residues. CDR1 is SGHRS and CDR2 is YFSETQ in the germline V gene. The V and J ends lost 4 bases and 0 bases respectively, with 11 bases between them. The CDR3 DNA is TGCGCCAGCAGCAGGCGACAGGACTCTGGGGCCAACGTCCTGACTTTC. This translates into CASSRRQDSGANVLTF.

The rearrangement links TRBV3-1 to TRBJ1-1; D remains ambiguous. CDR1 and CDR2 (germline): LGHDT, YNNKEL (reference sequence). This CDR3 is 13 amino acids long. The ends were cut back, 0 bases at V and 7 bases at J, with 9 bases in the middle. As DNA, the CDR3 is TGTGCCAGCAGCCAAGATTGGGCCTATGAAGCTTTCTTT. Translation gives CASSQDWAYEAFF.

The chain has TRBV27 and TRBJ2-7, with D possibly matching TRBD1 (6 bases). Germline values: CDR1 MNHEY, CDR2 SMNVEV (reference sequence). Trimming cost V 6 bases and J 5 bases, with 14 bases left between them. The CDR3 loop spans 13 amino acids. The CDR3 protein is CASSRGIVDEQYF. The CDR3, as DNA: TGTGCCAGCAGCAGGGGTATAGTGGACGAGCAGTACTTC.

V gene TRBV20-1 combines with J gene TRBJ2-7; D not resolved. Germline assignment: CDR1 DFQATT and CDR2 SNEGSKA (reference sequence). The CDR3 consists of 14 residues. Trimming removed 6 bases at V and 5 bases at J, with 20 bases between. CDR3 bases: TGCAGTGCCCAGCCTGGGCCCACGGTCAACGAGCAGTACTTC. Protein: CSAQPGPTVNEQYF.

This clonotype was picked up many times. The chain employs TRBV10-3 and TRBJ2-7; D is unresolved. Trimming cost V 2 bases and J 5 bases, with 4 bases left between them. CDR1 is ENHRY and CDR2 is SYGVKD in the germline V gene. This CDR3 contains 11 residues. The CDR3 loop reads CAISEGDEQYF. The DNA for the CDR3 is TGTGCCATCAGTGAGGGAGACGAGCAGTACTTC.

The V call is TRBV5-1, the J call TRBJ2-1; D not certain. The CDR3 contains 13 residues. Germline assignment: CDR1 SGHRS and CDR2 YFSETQ. Deletions cut 4 bases from V and 9 bases from J, with 14 bases between. DNA for the CDR3: TGCGCCAGCAGCCCCGGTACGGGTGTTGAGCAGTTCTTC. This codes for CASSPGTGVEQFF.

The genes are TRBV20-1 and TRBJ2-5; D is unclear. The ends were cut back, 5 bases at V and 5 bases at J, with 12 bases in the middle. The germline V gene encodes CDR1 DFQATT and CDR2 SNEGSKA (reference sequence). This CDR3 has 12 amino acids. The DNA for the CDR3 is TGCAGTGCTTCCCTCCGGGCGGAGACCCAGTACTTC. Translating gives CSASLRAETQYF.

Note on this clonotype: The junction departs from germline at one end; a sequencing error may be responsible. The J gene is TRBJ2-1, the V gene TRBV7-7, with TRBD2 matching 7 bases. CDR1 is SSHAT and CDR2 is FNYEAQ in the germline V gene (reference sequence). CDR3 size: 17 residues. CDR3 nucleotides: TGTGCTAGCAGCCGTTTCCCCCCGGGACGGGGGGACAATGAGCAGTTCTTC. This codes for CASSRFPPGRGDNEQFF.

V is TRBV27 and J is TRBJ2-1, with 7 bases that match TRBD1. Germline loops: CDR1 MNHEY, CDR2 SMNVEV (reference sequence). This CDR3 comprises 15 residues. V was pared by 5 bases and J by 3 bases, with 7 bases of the junction left unmatched. In nucleotides, the CDR3 is TGTGCCAGCAGTCCCCGGGACAGCCACTACAATGAGCAGTTCTTC. Its protein product is CASSPRDSHYNEQFF.

The gene calls are TRBV29-1 and TRBJ2-3; D may be TRBD1 or TRBD2 (6 bases each). The CDR3 loop spans 12 amino acids. The V end lost 4 bases, the J end lost 4 bases, and 9 bases lay between the germline ends. The germline gives CDR1 SQVTM, CDR2 ANQGSEA. The chain's CDR3 is CSVVGGPDTQYF. The DNA for the CDR3 is TGCAGCGTTGTGGGGGGCCCAGATACGCAGTATTTT.

The rearrangement links TRBV2 to TRBJ2-3; D tentatively fits TRBD1 or TRBD2 (5 bases each). CDR1 is SNHLY, CDR2 FYNNEI, per germline. V was cut by 11 bases and J by 5 bases, with 11 bases left in between. The CDR3 covers 11 residues. The CDR3 sequence: CALLGEDTQYF. DNA for the CDR3: TGTGCCCTTCTGGGGGAAGATACGCAGTATTTT.